This T cell receptor beta chain comes out of a study of spatial heterogeneity in lung cancer. Study details: Where present, follow-up PBMC were sequenced a median of roughly two years after resection. Each unique TCR and UMI combination was seen more than ten times on average in raw reads.

Individual TCR cDNA molecules each bore their own unique molecular identifier. TCRdb re-called the 5' RACE reads with MiXCR, one entry per CDR3 protein. The sample lists about 41,000 distinct CDR3 sequences, more than 9% occurring once. This clonotype is labeled as medium-sized. Time point reported: blood at routine non-recurrence follow-up after resection. Whole RNA from tumor, nontumor lung or frozen PBMC was sequenced unsorted. The CDR3 sequence is 11 residues long. Per germline, CDR1 MDHEN and CDR2 SYDVKM. V was clipped by 9 bases and J by 9 bases, with 14 bases between them. The clonotype originates from a female donor with early-stage non-small cell lung cancer. Sequenced material: PBMCs, taken at follow-up. The gene calls are TRBV28 and TRBJ1-1; a possible D gene is TRBD1 (5 bases). The CDR3, as DNA: TGTGCCAGTTGGGTCCCAGGGAAAGCTTTCTTT. Encoded protein: CASWVPGKAFF.